Listed here are 21 T cell receptor beta chains from one sample, sequenced in a study of T-cell reconstitution after alpha-beta-depleted transplantation in children. Library preparation (for TCRbeta) was performed with unique molecular identifiers. TCRdb re-analysed the PCR reads in MiXCR, keeping a single row per CDR3 protein. This repertoire shows about 480,000 distinct CDR3 sequences, approximately 12% found once; its top ten account for more than 5.5%. Source: PBMCs from the stem cell graft donor, taken from the stem cell graft. Every receptor here comes from a human donor who donated a stem cell graft to a child with combined immunodeficiency.

The chain carries TRBV12-3 or TRBV12-4 and TRBJ1-5; D is possibly TRBD1 (5 bases). V shed 4 bases and J shed 15 bases, with 13 bases lying between them. This CDR3 region has 11 residues. CDR3: CASSSGLERHF. The CDR3 coding sequence is TGTGCCAGCAGTTCGGGACTCGAGAGGCATTTT.

This clonotype has a handful of counts. CDR3 coding DNA: TGTGCCAGCAGTTTTGGGCAGCTCTATGAGCAGTTCTTC. Translation: CASSFGQLYEQFF. The V call is TRBV12-3 or TRBV12-4, the J call TRBJ2-1; no clear D gene. This CDR3 has 13 residues. V was cut by 3 bases and J by 8 bases, with 11 bases left in between.

The J gene is TRBJ2-2, the V gene TRBV6-2 or TRBV6-3; TRBD1 matches 8 bases. Germline-derived CDR1 and CDR2 are MNHEY and SVGEGT. V shed 2 bases and J 6 bases; nucleotides not matched to a gene: 20. The CDR3 is 20 residues long. CDR3 residues: CASSYSPGQEFQKISGELFF. In DNA, the CDR3 is TGTGCCAGCAGTTACAGTCCGGGACAGGAATTTCAAAAGATCTCCGGGGAGCTGTTTTTT.

This clonotype was observed a few times. The chain carries TRBV6-5 and TRBJ1-1; 8 bases are a match to TRBD1. CDR3 length: 17 amino acids. V was clipped by 2 bases and J by 2 bases; unmatched bases: 10. Germline V lookup: CDR1 MNHEY, CDR2 SVGAGI. The chain's CDR3 is CASSYRQGALVNTEAFF. The CDR3 DNA reads as TGTGCCAGCAGTTACAGGCAGGGGGCTCTGGTTAACACTGAAGCTTTCTTT.

J is TRBJ1-1 and V is TRBV2; D unresolved. This CDR3 region has 12 residues. The V and J ends lost 4 bases and 3 bases respectively, with 6 bases between them. Per germline, CDR1 SNHLY and CDR2 FYNNEI. Here the CDR3 DNA reads TGTGCCAGCAGTGGGGTCTACACTGAAGCTTTCTTT. Translation: CASSGVYTEAFF. The whole variable domain, filled in from reference TRBV2 and TRBJ1-1, reads EPEVTQTPSHQVTQMGQEVILRCVPISNHLYFYWYRQILGQKVEFLVSFYNNEISEKSEIFDDQFSVERPDGSNFTLKIRSTKLEDSAMYFCASSGVYTEAFFGQGTRLTVV.

The rearrangement links TRBV7-2 to TRBJ2-2; D is undetermined. Germline CDR1 SGHTA, CDR2 FQGNSA. There are 14 residues in the CDR3. Trimming left V 2 bases short and J 1 base short, with 5 bases between. The CDR3 nucleotides read TGTGCCAGCAGCTTACTAGGGAACACCGGGGAGCTGTTTTTT. This translates into CASSLLGNTGELFF.

The gene calls are TRBV16 and TRBJ2-7; D not resolved. Germline V lookup: CDR1 KGHSY, CDR2 FQNENV. V dropped 1 base and J dropped 4 bases, with 14 bases sitting between them. The CDR3 runs to 15 residues. This chain's CDR3 is CASSQYAPSGYEQYF. Here the CDR3 DNA reads TGTGCCAGCAGCCAATATGCCCCGAGTGGGTACGAGCAGTACTTC.

The genes are TRBV18 and TRBJ2-5; perhaps TRBD1 as D (6 bases). The V end lost 2 bases, the J end lost 4 bases, and 17 bases lay between the germline ends. The CDR3 runs 16 residues. CDR1 and CDR2 (germline): KGHSH, LQKENI. CDR3 coding DNA: TGTGCCAGCTCACCATACAGGGTTTTTGAGAGAGAGACCCAGTACTTC. This gives the protein CASSPYRVFERETQYF. Together with reference TRBV18 and TRBJ2-5, the CDR3 gives the full variable domain: NAGVMQNPRHLVRRRGQEARLRCSPMKGHSHVYWYRQLPEEGLKFMVYLQKENIIDESGMPKERFSAEFPKEGPSILRIQQVVRGDSAAYFCASSPYRVFERETQYFGPGTRLLVL.

The V call is TRBV20-1, the J call TRBJ2-5; D remains unclear. The germline V gene has CDR1 DFQATT and CDR2 SNEGSKA (reference sequence). V was cut by 0 bases and J by 7 bases, with 12 bases left in between. This CDR3 spans 13 amino acids. This CDR3 is CSARDLGSGTQYF. The CDR3 bases are TGCAGTGCTAGAGATCTAGGTTCAGGGACCCAGTACTTC.

The chain employs TRBV12-3 or TRBV12-4 and TRBJ2-3, with 11 bases matching TRBD2. The CDR3 consists of 17 residues. With 6 bases clipped from V and 2 bases from J, the junction kept 10 bases outside the gene matches. In nucleotides, the CDR3 is TGTGCCAGCAGCCCCGTCGGACTAGCGGGTCTCACAGATACGCAGTATTTT. Translation gives CASSPVGLAGLTDTQYF.

This clonotype has ten or more counts. This rearrangement joins TRBV4-3 to TRBJ2-4; D uncertain. V gave up 0 bases and J gave up 2 bases, with 8 bases separating them. The CDR3 runs 15 residues. Germline V gene sequence: CDR1 LGHNA, CDR2 YSLEER. CDR3 loop: CASSQDQGSKNIQYF. CDR3 nucleotide sequence: TGCGCCAGCAGCCAAGATCAAGGTTCCAAAAACATTCAGTACTTC.

This clonotype has a handful of counts. The rearrangement uses TRBV12-3 or TRBV12-4 and TRBJ2-2; D gene uncertain. The germline V and J ends were trimmed by 7 bases and 4 bases, with 7 bases remaining between them. The CDR3 consists of 12 residues. The CDR3 DNA is TGTGCCAGCAACCCAATCACCGGGGAGCTGTTTTTT. Translated, it gives CASNPITGELFF.

This chain connects TRBV12-3 or TRBV12-4 to TRBJ2-3; D gene uncertain. The CDR3 covers 13 residues. Trimming stripped 3 bases from V and 4 bases from J, with 8 bases between. This CDR3 is CASSFTNSDTQYF. The DNA for the CDR3 is TGTGCCAGCAGTTTTACAAATTCAGATACGCAGTATTTT.

This clonotype was found a few times. This chain joins TRBV29-1 and TRBJ2-3, with D possibly matching TRBD1 (6 bases). There are 15 residues in the CDR3. CDR1 and CDR2 from the germline V gene are SQVTM and ANQGSEA. The ends were cut back, 3 bases at V and 2 bases at J, with 15 bases in the middle. The CDR3 loop reads CSVDRGGADTDTQYF. CDR3 nucleotide sequence: TGCAGCGTTGATCGTGGGGGCGCAGACACAGATACGCAGTATTTT.

This clonotype was counted many times. This chain joins TRBV5-1 and TRBJ1-1, with TRBD1 identical over 8 bases. Trimming took 6 bases from V and 3 from J; bases not matched to a gene: 4. This CDR3 is built from 13 residues. The germline V gene encodes CDR1 SGHRS and CDR2 YFSETQ. Written as DNA, the CDR3 is TGCGCCAGCAACCTACAGGGGGACACTGAAGCTTTCTTT. Amino acid sequence: CASNLQGDTEAFF.

The J gene is TRBJ2-2, the V gene TRBV7-2; D is unresolved. The germline V gene encodes CDR1 SGHTA and CDR2 FQGNSA. The CDR3 runs 13 residues. The V gene lost 5 bases and the J gene lost 4 bases, with 8 bases spanning the gap. CDR3 region: CASSPRSTGELFF. CDR3 nucleotides: TGTGCCAGCAGCCCCCGCAGCACCGGGGAGCTGTTTTTT.

This clonotype was detected ten times or more. The chain couples TRBV6-1 to TRBJ2-3; possible D gene TRBD2, 6 bases. Germline values: CDR1 MNHNS, CDR2 SASEGT. Trimming stripped 9 bases from V and 0 bases from J, with 16 bases between. The CDR3 has 15 amino acids. Written as DNA, the CDR3 is TGTGCCAGTCGAGATGGCGGGGCTAGCACAGATACGCAGTATTTT. This translates into CASRDGGASTDTQYF.

This chain uses TRBV29-1 with TRBJ2-1, with 7 bases aligning to TRBD2. The trim removed 5 bases at V and 4 bases at J, leaving 5 bases unmatched. CDR1 and CDR2 from the germline V gene are SQVTM and ANQGSEA. The CDR3 runs to 13 residues. CDR3 loop: CSVYGGSYNEQFF. The CDR3 region has the DNA TGCAGCGTTTACGGCGGGAGTTACAATGAGCAGTTCTTC.

This clonotype was seen only a few times. This rearrangement joins TRBV20-1 to TRBJ1-2, with a weak D call TRBD1 (6 bases). Germline V lookup: CDR1 DFQATT, CDR2 SNEGSKA (reference sequence). This CDR3 comprises 10 residues. Trimming left V 6 bases short and J 6 bases short, with 8 bases between. CDR3 protein: CSARQDGYTF. CDR3 DNA sequence: TGCAGTGCGCGACAGGATGGCTACACCTTC.

The V call is TRBV29-1, the J call TRBJ1-2; D perhaps matches TRBD1 (5 bases). Per the germline V gene, CDR1 is SQVTM and CDR2 is ANQGSEA. The length of the CDR3 is 11 residues. The V and J ends lost 2 bases and 8 bases respectively, with 9 bases between them. The CDR3 region is CSVETGDGYTF. CDR3 nucleotides: TGCAGCGTTGAAACTGGGGACGGCTACACCTTC.

This clonotype was seen more than once but under ten times. The chain links TRBV6-2 or TRBV6-3 to TRBJ2-1; possibly TRBD1 for D (6 bases). Between the trimmed V and J ends, which lost 2 bases and 4 bases, there was a span of 15 bases. The V gene's germline CDR1 is MNHEY and CDR2 SVGEGT. This CDR3 contains 16 residues. The chain's CDR3 is CASSYRGTVPYNEQFF. The CDR3 DNA sequence: TGTGCCAGCAGTTACAGGGGGACGGTCCCGTACAATGAGCAGTTCTTC.